A selection of T cell receptor beta chains follows, all from one sample in a study of shared clonotypes between healthy human individuals. Sequencing used immunoSEQ multiplex PCR; TCRdb keeps in-frame clones, though not all of them. The sample holds about 1.1 million clones, approximately 77% seen once. The sample taken for sequencing was memory CD4+ T cells from PBMCs. These receptors were collected from a young man in good health. Some clones in this sample may be carry-over from other donors' samples. The CDR3 runs from the conserved cysteine through the conserved F or W. The D gene is left open where the match is weak. Where a row states a size, it is once, few, many or the class of an expanded clone; other rows omit it.

V: TRBV6-6
size: few
D: -
J: TRBJ2-1
DNA: TGTGCCAGCAGTTACTCGAGGACAAATGAGCAGTTCTTC
CDR3: CASSYSRTNEQFF

V: TRBV11-2
size: -
D: -
J: TRBJ2-4
DNA: TGTGCCAGCAGCTTCGGACAGACCCTAGCCAAAAACATTCAGTACTTC
CDR3: CASSFGQTLAKNIQYF

V: TRBV29-1
size: -
D: -
J: TRBJ1-1
DNA: TGCAGCGTTGAAGAGCAAGTTAACACTGAAGCTTTCTTT
CDR3: CSVEEQVNTEAFF

V: TRBV5-1
size: -
D: TRBD2
J: TRBJ2-7
DNA: TGCGCCAGCAGCCCGTCTAGCGGGAGGAACTACGAGCAGTACTTC
CDR3: CASSPSSGRNYEQYF

V: TRBV12-5
size: -
D: TRBD1
J: TRBJ1-1
DNA: TGTGCTAGTGGCCCGTCGACAGGGGCGGCTTTCTTT
CDR3: CASGPSTGAAFF

V: TRBV29-1
size: -
D: TRBD1
J: TRBJ1-4
DNA: TGCAGCGTTTCATCAGGGGGCAAATTAACTAATGAAAAACTGTTTTTT
CDR3: CSVSSGGKLTNEKLFF

V: TRBV28
size: -
D: -
J: TRBJ1-4
DNA: TGTGCCAGCAGTCCGCCGACACCCTCTAATGAAAAACTGTTTTTT
CDR3: CASSPPTPSNEKLFF

V: TRBV13
size: -
D: -
J: TRBJ1-3
DNA: TGTGCCAGCAGCCTGGGTACAGAATACTCTGGAAACACCATATATTTT
CDR3: CASSLGTEYSGNTIYF

V: TRBV7-2
size: -
D: TRBD1
J: TRBJ2-1
DNA: TGTGCCAGCAGCTTCGGACAGGCGAAGTTCTTC
CDR3: CASSFGQAKFF

V: TRBV30
size: -
D: TRBD1
J: TRBJ2-2
DNA: TGTGCCTGGAGTACCCTCACATTGGGACAGGGGGCTCGGGAGCTGTTTTTT
CDR3: CAWSTLTLGQGARELFF

V: TRBV11-3
size: -
D: TRBD1
J: TRBJ1-2
DNA: TGTGCCAGCAGCCGCATACAGGGGAGTCATGGCTACACCTTC
CDR3: CASSRIQGSHGYTF

V: TRBV5-1
size: -
D: TRBD2
J: TRBJ2-7
DNA: TGCGCCAGCAGCCTAGCGGGAGGTTTCTCCTACGAGCAGTACTTC
CDR3: CASSLAGGFSYEQYF

V: TRBV19
size: -
D: -
J: TRBJ1-5
DNA: TGTGCCAGTAGTCTGAGGGTTCGTGGAAGCAATCAGCCCCAGCATTTT
CDR3: CASSLRVRGSNQPQHF

V: TRBV10-3
size: -
D: TRBD1
J: TRBJ2-1
DNA: TGTGCCATCAGTGGGACAGGGGGCAATGAGCAGTTCTTC
CDR3: CAISGTGGNEQFF